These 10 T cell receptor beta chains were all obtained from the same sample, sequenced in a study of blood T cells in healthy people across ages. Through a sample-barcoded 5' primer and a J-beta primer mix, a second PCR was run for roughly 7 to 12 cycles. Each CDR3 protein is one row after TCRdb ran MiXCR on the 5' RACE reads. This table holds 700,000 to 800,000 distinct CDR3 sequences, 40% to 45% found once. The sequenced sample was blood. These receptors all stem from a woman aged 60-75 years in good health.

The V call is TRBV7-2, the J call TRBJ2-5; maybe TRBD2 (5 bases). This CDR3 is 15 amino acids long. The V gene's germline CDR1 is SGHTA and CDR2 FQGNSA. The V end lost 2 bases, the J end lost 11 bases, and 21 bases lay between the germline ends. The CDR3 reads CASSLFREPHNEQYF. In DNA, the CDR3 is TGTGCCAGCAGCTTATTTCGGGAACCCCACAATGAGCAGTACTTC.

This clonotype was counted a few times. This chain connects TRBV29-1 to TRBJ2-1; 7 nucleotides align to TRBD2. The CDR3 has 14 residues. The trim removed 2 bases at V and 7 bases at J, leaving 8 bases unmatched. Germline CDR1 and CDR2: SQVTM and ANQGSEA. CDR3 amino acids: CSVEWAGVKNEQFF. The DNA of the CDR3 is TGCAGCGTTGAATGGGCGGGAGTGAAAAATGAGCAGTTCTTC.

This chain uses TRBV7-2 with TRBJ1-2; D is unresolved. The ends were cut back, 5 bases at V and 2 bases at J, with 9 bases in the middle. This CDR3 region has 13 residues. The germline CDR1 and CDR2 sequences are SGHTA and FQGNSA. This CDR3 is CASSPLINYGYTF. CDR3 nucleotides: TGTGCCAGCAGCCCCCTTATCAACTATGGCTACACCTTC.

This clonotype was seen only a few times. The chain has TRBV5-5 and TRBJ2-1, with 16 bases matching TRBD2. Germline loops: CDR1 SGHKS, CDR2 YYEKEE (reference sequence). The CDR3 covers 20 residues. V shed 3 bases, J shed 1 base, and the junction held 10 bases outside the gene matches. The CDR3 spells CASSWGSGLAGGPSYNEQFF. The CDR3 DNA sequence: TGTGCCAGCAGCTGGGGGTCGGGACTAGCGGGAGGGCCGTCCTACAATGAGCAGTTCTTC.

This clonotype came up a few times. CDR3 in amino acids: CSVEYQGTEAFF. The CDR3 DNA follows: TGCAGCGTTGAGTATCAGGGAACTGAAGCTTTCTTT. The chain links TRBV29-1 to TRBJ1-1; TRBD1 is a possible D gene (5 bases). This CDR3 is 12 amino acids long. Trimming shortened V by 3 bases and J by 5 bases, and 10 bases separated the two germline ends. The germline V gene encodes CDR1 SQVTM and CDR2 ANQGSEA.

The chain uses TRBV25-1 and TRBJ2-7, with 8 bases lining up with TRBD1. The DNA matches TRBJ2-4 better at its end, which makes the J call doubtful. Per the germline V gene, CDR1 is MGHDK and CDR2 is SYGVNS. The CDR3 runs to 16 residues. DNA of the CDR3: TGTGCCAGCAGTGACGTGAATATAGGACAGGGAAACATTCAGTACTTC. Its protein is CASSDVNIGQGNIQYF.

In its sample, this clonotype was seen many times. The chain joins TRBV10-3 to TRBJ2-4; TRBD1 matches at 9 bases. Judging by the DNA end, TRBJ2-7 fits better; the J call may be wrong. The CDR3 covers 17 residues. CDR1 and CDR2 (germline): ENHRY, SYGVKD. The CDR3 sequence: CAISDTKYGTGSLEQYF. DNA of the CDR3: TGTGCCATCAGTGACACTAAGTACGGGACAGGGTCCCTCGAGCAGTACTTC.

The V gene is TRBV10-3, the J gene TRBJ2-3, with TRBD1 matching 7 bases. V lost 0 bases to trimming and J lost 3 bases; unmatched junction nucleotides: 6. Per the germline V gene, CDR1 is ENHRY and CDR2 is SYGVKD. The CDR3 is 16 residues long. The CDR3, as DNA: TGTGCCATCAGTGAGTCGAACAGGGGTTCGACAGATACGCAGTATTTT. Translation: CAISESNRGSTDTQYF.

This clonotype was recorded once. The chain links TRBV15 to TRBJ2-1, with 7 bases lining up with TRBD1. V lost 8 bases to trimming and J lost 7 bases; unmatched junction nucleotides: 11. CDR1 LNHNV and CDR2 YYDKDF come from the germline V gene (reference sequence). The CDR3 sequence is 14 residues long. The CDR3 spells CATSSRDRANEQFF. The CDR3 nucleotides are TGTGCCACCTCCAGCCGAGACAGGGCGAATGAGCAGTTCTTC.

CDR3 nucleotide sequence: TGCGCCAGCAGCGTCGGGACAGATCCCACAGATACGCAGTATTTT. This codes for CASSVGTDPTDTQYF. V gene TRBV5-1 combines with J gene TRBJ2-3; TRBD1 agrees at 7 bases. V shed 4 bases and J 2 bases; nucleotides not matched to a gene: 7. CDR1 is SGHRS, CDR2 YFSETQ, per germline. This CDR3 is 15 amino acids long.